This T cell receptor (beta chain) was sequenced for a study of blood T cell repertoires in COVID-19. About the research overall: Samples came from the United States, Italy and Spain, spanning acute and convalescent COVID-19.

Germline CDR1 SGHTA, CDR2 FQGNSA. V was pared by 5 bases and J by 6 bases, with 11 bases between. The CDR3 spans 13 residues. In the authors' methods: Amplification of reference gene primers was used by the study to estimate nucleated cell counts. The protocol was immunoSEQ multiplex PCR, while the TCRdb copy is restricted to in-frame clones and leaves out a portion. From that table come the V and J calls and clone size; the DNA was used to work out D and trimming. The data show roughly 140,000 clones, about 85% seen once. Enrolled during active infection, Seattle patients were then followed longitudinally. This clone was detected many times.

Material: peripheral blood. The TCR was taken from a woman between 55 and 75 years old with COVID-19, enrolled during active disease. The V gene is TRBV7-2, the J gene TRBJ1-5; D call uncertain. The DNA for the CDR3 is TGTGCCAGCAGCGTGGGAGGGAGTCAGCCCCAGCATTTT. Translated, it gives CASSVGGSQPQHF.